The 18 T cell receptor beta chains listed next were all sequenced from one sample in a study of T cell responses to AZD1222 COVID-19 vaccine. The repertoire was sequenced with immunoSEQ multiplex PCR; TCRdb's copy has only in-frame clones and lacks some. The repertoire consists of approximately 150,000 clones, with about 92% occurring once and the leading ten covering more than 3%. The input for sequencing was peripheral blood, taken 28 days after the second AZD1222 dose. The source of these receptors is an adult who received the AZD1222 COVID-19 vaccine.

This clone was seen a single time. The chain has TRBV12-3 or TRBV12-4 and TRBJ2-2, with D possibly being TRBD1 (6 bases). The V end was cut by 6 bases, the J end by 4 bases, with 9 bases between. This CDR3 is built from 13 residues. CDR3 sequence (DNA): TGTGCCAGCAGCACAGGGATCACCGGGGAGCTGTTTTTT. It specifies CASSTGITGELFF.

This chain connects TRBV25-1 to TRBJ1-2; D is unresolved. This CDR3 has 14 amino acids. Germline V CDR1 and CDR2: MGHDK, SYGVNS. V lost 1 base and J lost 0, with 6 bases in between. The CDR3 DNA reads as TGTGCCAGCAGTGAATTGGCAGCTAACTATGGCTACACCTTC. Its translation: CASSELAANYGYTF.

V is TRBV6-5 and J is TRBJ2-2; the match to TRBD1 covers 9 bases. Trimming at V came to 8 bases and at J to 6 bases, leaving 10 bases not matched to a gene. The CDR3 is 15 residues long. Germline CDR1 reads MNHEY; CDR2 reads SVGAGI. CDR3 in amino acids: CASLPDRGGAGELFF. CDR3 DNA: TGTGCCAGCCTCCCGGACAGGGGAGGCGCCGGGGAGCTGTTTTTT.

The chain recombines TRBV7-2 with TRBJ2-5; D is uncertain. V lost 0 bases and J lost 2, with 4 bases in between. The CDR3 is made up of 13 amino acids. CDR1 and CDR2 (germline): SGHTA, FQGNSA. Written as DNA, the CDR3 is TGTGCCAGCAGCTTAGCGGTTCAAGAGACCCAGTACTTC. Its protein is CASSLAVQETQYF.

The count of this clone is one. The rearrangement links TRBV28 to TRBJ1-4, with a possible D match to TRBD1 (5 bases). In germline, CDR1 is MDHEN, CDR2 SYDVKM. This CDR3 contains 13 residues. Trimming cost V 6 bases and J 7 bases, with 12 bases left between them. The CDR3 protein is CASSLQALEKLFF. CDR3 nucleotides: TGTGCCAGCAGCCTACAGGCGCTTGAAAAACTGTTTTTT. The variable domain in full, completed from reference TRBV28 and TRBJ1-4, reads DVKVTQSSRYLVKRTGEKVFLECVQDMDHENMFWYRQDPGLGLRLIYFSYDVKMKEKGDIPEGYSVSREKKERFSLILESASTNQTSMYLCASSLQALEKLFFGSGTQLSVL.

This clone came up once. This chain links TRBV12-5 with TRBJ2-1, with 9 bases fitting TRBD2. The CDR3 contains 22 residues. The V and J ends lost 0 bases and 9 bases, in that order; junction bases with no gene match: 27. CDR1 and CDR2 from the germline V gene are LGHNT and FRNRAP. The CDR3 DNA is TGTGCTAGTGGTTTGGTACTCGCTGAGCTCGTGTTACGGCGGGAGGGCGGGGTTGAGCAGTTCTTC. Residues: CASGLVLAELVLRREGGVEQFF. Full variable domain (rest looked up from reference TRBV12-5 and TRBJ2-1): DARVTQTPRHKVTEMGQEVTMRCQPILGHNTVFWYRQTMMQGLELLAYFRNRAPLDDSGMPKDRFSAEMPDATLATLKIQPSEPRDSAVYFCASGLVLAELVLRREGGVEQFFGPGTRLTVL.

The V gene is TRBV19, the J gene TRBJ2-1; D perhaps matches TRBD1 (5 bases). V lost 7 bases to trimming and J lost 4 bases, with 14 bases between them. The CDR3 length is 14 residues. Germline V gene lookup returns CDR1 LNHDA and CDR2 SQIVND (reference sequence). The CDR3 reads CASTTGTNYNEQFF. For the CDR3, the DNA is TGTGCCAGTACCACAGGCACAAATTACAATGAGCAGTTCTTC.

J is TRBJ1-1 and V is TRBV5-8; no firm D call. Germline lookup yields CDR1 SGHTS and CDR2 YDEGEE. The CDR3 is made up of 15 amino acids. V was cut by 2 bases and J by 2 bases, with 13 bases left in between. This chain's CDR3 is CASSFRGLGNTEAFF. In DNA, the CDR3 is TGTGCCAGCAGCTTTCGTGGCCTGGGAAACACTGAAGCTTTCTTT.

This chain links TRBV14 with TRBJ1-2; 10 bases line up with TRBD1. The junction had 8 bases not matched to a gene; V was cut back by 4 bases and J by 0 bases. Germline CDR1 and CDR2: SGHDN and FVKESK. The CDR3 is made up of 17 amino acids. CDR3 protein: CASSPTRTGGTNYGYTF. DNA for the CDR3: TGTGCCAGCAGCCCGACACGGACAGGGGGGACTAACTATGGCTACACCTTC.

About this clone: Other DNA variants within this sample encode the same CDR3. The rearrangement uses TRBV19 and TRBJ2-5; TRBD2 agrees at 8 bases. This CDR3 has 14 residues. The germline CDR1 and CDR2 sequences are LNHDA and SQIVND (reference sequence). V gave up 3 bases and J gave up 4 bases; unmatched junction bases: 4. CDR3 sequence reads: CASSIPGGGETQYF. CDR3 DNA: TGTGCCAGTAGTATTCCCGGGGGGGGAGAGACCCAGTACTTC.

The V call is TRBV9, the J call TRBJ1-5, with D maybe TRBD1 (6 bases). The CDR3 length is 14 residues. The V gene lost 2 bases and the J gene lost 7 bases, with 13 bases spanning the gap. CDR1 and CDR2 (germline): SGDLS, YYNGEE. The CDR3 sequence: CASSVRPGDQPQHF. CDR3 nucleotide sequence: TGTGCCAGCAGCGTTCGTCCAGGGGACCAGCCCCAGCATTTT.

The chain recombines TRBV15 with TRBJ2-5; tentative D call: TRBD2 (5 bases). The V gene lost 0 bases and the J gene lost 4 bases, with 12 bases spanning the gap. The CDR3 length is 15 residues. Germline V lookup: CDR1 LNHNV, CDR2 YYDKDF (reference sequence). This CDR3 is CATSRDLDAGETQYF. Here the CDR3 DNA reads TGTGCCACCAGCAGAGATCTCGACGCGGGAGAGACCCAGTACTTC. Variable domain in full (rest from reference TRBV15 and TRBJ2-5): DAMVIQNPRYQVTQFGKPVTLSCSQTLNHNVMYWYQQKSSQAPKLLFHYYDKDFNNEADTPDNFQSRRPNTSFCFLDIRSPGLGDTAMYLCATSRDLDAGETQYFGPGTRLLVL.

In this sample, this clone turned up a few times. This chain connects TRBV3-1 (or the pseudogene TRBV3-2) to TRBJ1-4, with TRBD1 as a possible D gene (5 bases). This CDR3 region has 16 residues. V was shortened by 1 base and J by 1 base, with 10 bases between the two germline ends. Germline V gene sequence: CDR1 LGHDT, CDR2 YNNKEL (reference sequence). CDR3 DNA: TGTGCCAGCAGCCAAGGGAGGAGGGGAACTAATGAAAAACTGTTTTTT. Amino acids: CASSQGRRGTNEKLFF.

A single count supports this clone. The gene calls are TRBV29-1 and TRBJ1-2; no clear D. This CDR3 is 14 amino acids long. Germline V gene sequence: CDR1 SQVTM, CDR2 ANQGSEA. V gave up 4 bases and J gave up 1 base, with 13 bases separating them. CDR3 sequence (DNA): TGCAGCGTTGTTCAGCCCCAGGTTAACTATGGCTACACCTTC. It encodes CSVVQPQVNYGYTF.

The chain links TRBV6-6 to TRBJ1-2; no reliable D call. Per the germline V gene, CDR1 is MNHNY and CDR2 is SVGAGI (reference sequence). The CDR3 spans 15 residues. V was clipped by 3 bases and J by 2 bases, with 13 bases between them. The CDR3 protein is CASSYWRASNYGYTF. The DNA of the CDR3 is TGTGCCAGCAGTTATTGGAGGGCCTCAAACTATGGCTACACCTTC.

CDR3 bases: TGCGCCAGCAGCTCTCTAGCGGGAGGCACCTACGAGCAGTACTTC. Translating it yields CASSSLAGGTYEQYF. The gene calls are TRBV5-1 and TRBJ2-7; 11 bases are a match to TRBD2. The germline V gene encodes CDR1 SGHRS and CDR2 YFSETQ. The CDR3 runs to 15 residues. The trim removed 3 bases at V and 2 bases at J, leaving 4 bases unmatched.

The rearrangement joins TRBV18 to TRBJ2-7, with D possibly being TRBD2 (6 bases). The CDR3 loop spans 14 amino acids. Germline-derived CDR1 and CDR2 are KGHSH and LQKENI. With 5 bases removed from V and 2 bases from J, the gap between germline ends came to 13 bases. CDR3 region: CASSSRDSTYEQYF. The CDR3 DNA reads TGTGCCAGCTCATCCCGGGACTCCACCTACGAGCAGTACTTC.

The chain links TRBV18 to TRBJ2-3; 8 bases map to TRBD2. CDR1 KGHSH and CDR2 LQKENI come from the germline V gene. Trimming at V came to 4 bases and at J to 2 bases, leaving 2 bases not matched to a gene. The CDR3 is 14 residues long. The CDR3 is CASSLAGPTDTQYF. The CDR3 bases are TGTGCCAGCTCACTAGCGGGGCCCACAGATACGCAGTATTTT.